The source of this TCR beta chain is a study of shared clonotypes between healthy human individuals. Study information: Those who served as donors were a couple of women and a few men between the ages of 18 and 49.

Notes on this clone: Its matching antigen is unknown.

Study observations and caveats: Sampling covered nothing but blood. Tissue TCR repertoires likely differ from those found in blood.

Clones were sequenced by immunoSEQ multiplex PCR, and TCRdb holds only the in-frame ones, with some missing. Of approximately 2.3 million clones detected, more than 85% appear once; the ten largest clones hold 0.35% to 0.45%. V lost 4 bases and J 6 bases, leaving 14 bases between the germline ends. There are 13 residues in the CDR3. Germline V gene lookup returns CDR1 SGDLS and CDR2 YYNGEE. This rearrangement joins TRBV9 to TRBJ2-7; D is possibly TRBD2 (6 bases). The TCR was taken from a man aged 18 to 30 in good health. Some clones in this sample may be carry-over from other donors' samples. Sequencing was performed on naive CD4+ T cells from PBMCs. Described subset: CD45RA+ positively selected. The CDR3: CASSPTSLLEQYF. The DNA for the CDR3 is TGTGCCAGCAGCCCGACTAGTCTCCTCGAGCAGTACTTC.